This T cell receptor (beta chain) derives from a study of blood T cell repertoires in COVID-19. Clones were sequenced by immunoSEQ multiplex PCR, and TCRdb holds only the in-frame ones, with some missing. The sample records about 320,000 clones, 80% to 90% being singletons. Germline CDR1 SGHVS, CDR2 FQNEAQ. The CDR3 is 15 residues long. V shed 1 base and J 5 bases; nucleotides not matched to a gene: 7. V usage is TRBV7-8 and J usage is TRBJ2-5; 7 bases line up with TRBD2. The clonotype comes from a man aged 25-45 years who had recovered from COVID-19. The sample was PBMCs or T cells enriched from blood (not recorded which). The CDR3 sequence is CASSLVQRREETQYF. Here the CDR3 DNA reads TGTGCCAGCAGCTTAGTCCAGAGGCGGGAGGAGACCCAGTACTTC.